The entry below describes one TCR beta chain. The antigen is undetermined. Since a much larger clone is just one base distant, this may be a read error. The data originate from a study of glioma-infiltrating T cells. The CDR3 is 12 amino acids. Trimming left V 1 base short and J 10 bases short, with 10 bases between. Germline V lookup: CDR1 SGHDT, CDR2 YYEEEE. The iRepertoire nested amplicon-rescue multiplex PCR amplified TCR alpha and beta CDR3s from RNA. TCRdb re-analysed the multiplex PCR reads in MiXCR, keeping a single row per CDR3 protein. The sample lists fewer than 55,000 distinct CDR3 sequences; about 22% were seen once. Study-wide results and limits: CDR3 overlap between tissue and blood was very small. Above-expected tissue-blood divergence occurred in all gliomas, most in low-grade ones.

This clonotype originated in a human donor with low-grade glioma or glioblastoma, undergoing nonglioma brain surgery, or in good health (not recorded which). This chain uses TRBV5-6 with TRBJ2-3; no clear D gene. Sequencing input: glioma tissue, nonneoplastic brain tissue, or PBMCs (not recorded which). The CDR3 DNA reads as TGTGCCAGCAGCTTGAGTCCGGATGCGCAGTATTTT. It codes for CASSLSPDAQYF.